This T cell receptor beta chain comes out of a study of identical twins. This clonotype was recorded a few times. Each CDR3 protein is one row after TCRdb ran MiXCR on the 5' RACE reads. Of a few hundred thousand distinct CDR3 sequences in the sample, roughly an eighth were seen once. The same data also went into a second study, on yellow fever vaccine responses in identical twins.

The TCR sequence derives from a woman in her late teens or twenties in good health. Sequencing was done on a sample of CD4+ T cells sorted from blood.

The CDR3 DNA follows: TGCAGCGTAACGACTAGTAGGGACACCGGGGAGCTGTTTTTT. Encoded protein: CSVTTSRDTGELFF. The chain carries TRBV20-1 and TRBJ2-2; possible D gene TRBD2, 6 bases. CDR1 DFQATT and CDR2 SNEGSKA come from the germline V gene (reference sequence). The CDR3 is made up of 14 amino acids.